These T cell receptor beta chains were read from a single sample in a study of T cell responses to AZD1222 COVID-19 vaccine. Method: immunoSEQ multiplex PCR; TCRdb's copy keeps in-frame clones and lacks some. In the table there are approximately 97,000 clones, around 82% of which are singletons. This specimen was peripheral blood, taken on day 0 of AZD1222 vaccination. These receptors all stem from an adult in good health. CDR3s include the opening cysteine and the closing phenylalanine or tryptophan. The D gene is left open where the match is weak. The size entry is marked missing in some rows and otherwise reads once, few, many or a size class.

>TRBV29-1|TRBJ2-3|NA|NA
CSVEAETTATVTNTQYF
TGCAGCGTTGAAGCCGAAACAACCGCGACAGTTACAAATACGCAGTATTTT
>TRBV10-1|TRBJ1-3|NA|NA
CASSESPQTDTNFSGNTIYF
TGCGCCAGCAGTGAGTCTCCCCAGACGGACACCAACTTCTCTGGAAACACCATATATTTT
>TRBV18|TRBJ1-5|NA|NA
CASSPGGQGQPQHF
TGTGCCAGCTCACCAGGGGGGCAAGGCCAGCCCCAGCATTTT
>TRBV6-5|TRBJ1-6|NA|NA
CASRQNSPLHF
TGTGCCAGCAGGCAGAATTCACCCCTCCACTTT
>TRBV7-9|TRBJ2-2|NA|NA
CASTQGEGTGELFF
TGTGCCAGCACCCAGGGGGAGGGCACCGGGGAGCTGTTTTTT
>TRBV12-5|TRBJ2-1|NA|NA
CATKLGVGNEQFF
TGTGCTACTAAATTGGGGGTGGGCAATGAGCAGTTCTTC
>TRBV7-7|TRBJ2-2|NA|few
CASSLGYRNTGELFF
TGTGCCAGCAGCTTAGGGTACAGAAACACCGGGGAGCTGTTTTTT
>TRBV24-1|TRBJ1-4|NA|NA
CATSRDPNEKLFF
TGTGCCACCAGTCGGGACCCTAATGAAAAACTGTTTTTT
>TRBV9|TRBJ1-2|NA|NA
CASTGVGRDRGYTF
TGTGCCAGCACCGGGGTTGGCAGGGACCGGGGCTACACCTTC
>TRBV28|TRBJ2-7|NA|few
CASSPTQWNEQYF
TGTGCCAGCAGCCCGACCCAGTGGAACGAGCAGTACTTC
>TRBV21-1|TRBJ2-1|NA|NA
CASTLGMGLDEQFF
TGTGCCAGCACCCTCGGTATGGGGCTGGATGAGCAGTTCTTC
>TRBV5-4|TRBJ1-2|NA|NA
CASNSRLTGTVSYTF
TGTGCCAGCAACTCGCGACTAACCGGGACGGTCTCCTACACCTTC
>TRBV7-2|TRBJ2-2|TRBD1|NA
CASSLGQAIKGELFF
TGTGCCAGCAGCTTGGGACAGGCGATTAAGGGGGAGCTGTTTTTT
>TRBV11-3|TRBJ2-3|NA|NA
CASSFWTDTQYF
TGTGCCAGCAGCTTTTGGACAGATACGCAGTATTTT
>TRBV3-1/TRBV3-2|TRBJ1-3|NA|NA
CASSQDASGNTIYF
TGTGCCAGCAGCCAAGATGCCTCTGGAAACACCATATATTTT
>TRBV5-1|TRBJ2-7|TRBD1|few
CASSRDSYEQYF
TGCGCCAGCAGTCGGGACAGCTACGAGCAGTACTTC
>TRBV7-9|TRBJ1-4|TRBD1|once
CASSETSTGASEKLFF
TGTGCCAGCAGCGAGACAAGCACAGGGGCTTCTGAAAAACTGTTTTTT
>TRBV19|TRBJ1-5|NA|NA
CASSIQGQGNQPQHF
TGTGCCAGTAGTATTCAGGGGCAAGGTAATCAGCCCCAGCATTTT
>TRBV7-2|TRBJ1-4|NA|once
CASSLRWGNNEKLFF
TGTGCCAGCAGCTTAAGGTGGGGGAATAATGAAAAACTGTTTTTT
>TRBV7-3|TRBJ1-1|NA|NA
CASSAQGNTEAFF
TGTGCCAGCAGCGCGCAGGGGAACACTGAAGCTTTCTTT
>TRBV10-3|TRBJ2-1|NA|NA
CAISTGVQRINEQFF
TGTGCCATCAGTACCGGGGTCCAAAGGATCAATGAGCAGTTCTTC
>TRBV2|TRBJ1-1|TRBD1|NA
CASIRTGNTEAFF
TGTGCCAGCATAAGGACAGGGAACACTGAAGCTTTCTTT
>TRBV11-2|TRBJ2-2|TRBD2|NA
CASSLQPGLAANTGELFF
TGTGCCAGCAGCTTACAACCGGGACTAGCCGCGAACACCGGGGAGCTGTTTTTT
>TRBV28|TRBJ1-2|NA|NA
CASSLGASGGYTF
TGTGCCAGCAGTTTAGGAGCCTCGGGTGGCTACACCTTC
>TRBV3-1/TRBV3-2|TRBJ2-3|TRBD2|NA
CASSQGHPRAGISDTQYF
TGTGCCAGCAGCCAAGGGCACCCCAGAGCGGGGATCTCAGATACGCAGTATTTT
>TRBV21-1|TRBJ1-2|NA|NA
CASWGRIANYGYTF
TGTGCCAGCTGGGGCCGCATAGCTAACTATGGCTACACCTTC
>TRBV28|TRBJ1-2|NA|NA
CASSLSGAGTYGYTF
TGTGCCAGCAGTTTAAGCGGGGCAGGAACGTATGGCTACACCTTC
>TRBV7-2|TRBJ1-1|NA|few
CASSVQGLANTEAFF
TGTGCCAGCAGCGTCCAGGGGCTTGCGAACACTGAAGCTTTCTTT
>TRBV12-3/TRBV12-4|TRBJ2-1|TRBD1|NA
CASRRGQGLEQFF
TGTGCCAGCAGGCGAGGACAGGGATTAGAGCAGTTCTTC
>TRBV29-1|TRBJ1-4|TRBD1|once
CSVASTGTESEKLFF
TGCAGCGTTGCAAGTACCGGGACAGAGTCTGAAAAACTGTTTTTT
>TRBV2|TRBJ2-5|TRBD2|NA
CASSLGLAGGRVETQYF
TGTGCCAGCAGCTTAGGACTAGCGGGGGGCCGGGTAGAGACCCAGTACTTC
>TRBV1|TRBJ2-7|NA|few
CTSSHLGTYEQYF
TGCACCAGCAGCCACCTTGGGACCTACGAGCAGTACTTC
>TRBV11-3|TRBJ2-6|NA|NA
CASSLEGITGANVLTF
TGTGCCAGCAGCTTAGAGGGGATAACTGGGGCCAACGTCCTGACTTTC
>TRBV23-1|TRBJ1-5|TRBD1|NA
CASSPFTGGMNQPQHF
TGCGCCAGCAGTCCTTTTACAGGGGGCATGAATCAGCCCCAGCATTTT
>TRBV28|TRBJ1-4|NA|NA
CASTPLGPGTNEKLFF
TGTGCCAGCACCCCCCTCGGGCCCGGCACTAATGAAAAACTGTTTTTT
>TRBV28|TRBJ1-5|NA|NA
CASSLGGRQRYSNQPQHF
TGTGCCAGCAGTTTAGGAGGAAGACAGCGGTATAGCAATCAGCCCCAGCATTTT
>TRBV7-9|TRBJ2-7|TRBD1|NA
CASSLGQGVHEQYF
TGTGCCAGCAGCTTAGGACAGGGTGTACACGAGCAGTACTTC
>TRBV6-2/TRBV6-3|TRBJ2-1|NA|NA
CASSPLGPYNEQFF
TGTGCCAGCAGCCCCCTGGGGCCCTACAATGAGCAGTTCTTC
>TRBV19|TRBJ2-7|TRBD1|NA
CATRDRDYEQYF
TGTGCCACTAGGGACAGGGACTACGAGCAGTACTTC